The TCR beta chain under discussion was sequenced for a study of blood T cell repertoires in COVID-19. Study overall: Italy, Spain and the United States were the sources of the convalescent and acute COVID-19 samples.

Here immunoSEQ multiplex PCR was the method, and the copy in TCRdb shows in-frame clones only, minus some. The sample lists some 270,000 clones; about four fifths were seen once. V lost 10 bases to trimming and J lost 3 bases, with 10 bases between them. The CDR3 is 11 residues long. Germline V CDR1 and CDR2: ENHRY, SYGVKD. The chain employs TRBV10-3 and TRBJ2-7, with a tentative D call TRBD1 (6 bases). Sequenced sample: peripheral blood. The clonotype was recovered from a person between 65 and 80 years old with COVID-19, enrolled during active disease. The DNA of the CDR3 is TGTGCCACCGGACAGAACTACGAGCAGTACTTC. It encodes CATGQNYEQYF.